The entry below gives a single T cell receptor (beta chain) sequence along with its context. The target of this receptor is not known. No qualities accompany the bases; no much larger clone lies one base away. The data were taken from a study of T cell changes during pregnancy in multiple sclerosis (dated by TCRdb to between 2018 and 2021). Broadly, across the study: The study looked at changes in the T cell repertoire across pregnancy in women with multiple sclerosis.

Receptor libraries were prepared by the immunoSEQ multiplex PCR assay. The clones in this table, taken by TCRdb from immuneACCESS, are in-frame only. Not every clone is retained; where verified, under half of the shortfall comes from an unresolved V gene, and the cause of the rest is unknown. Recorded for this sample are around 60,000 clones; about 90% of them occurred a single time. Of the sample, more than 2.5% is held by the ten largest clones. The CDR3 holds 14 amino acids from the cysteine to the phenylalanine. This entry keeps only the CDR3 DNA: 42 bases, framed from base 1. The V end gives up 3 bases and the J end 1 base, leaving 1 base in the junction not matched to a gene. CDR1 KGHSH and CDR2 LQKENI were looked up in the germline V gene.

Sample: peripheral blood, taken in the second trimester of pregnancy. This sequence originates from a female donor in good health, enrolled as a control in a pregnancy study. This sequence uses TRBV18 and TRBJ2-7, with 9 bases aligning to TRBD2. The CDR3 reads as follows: CASSPLAGSYEQYF. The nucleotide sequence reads TGTGCCAGCTCACCTCTAGCGGGGTCCTACGAGCAGTACTTC.